The text below deals with one T cell receptor (beta chain). The germline gene is not matched at one end of the junction; a read error may be the cause. This sample's RNA came from whole unsorted tissue. More than 3 cm separated this lung sample from the edge of the tumor. This specimen comes from a study of tumor and adjacent non-tumor tissue in lung cancer. Study-wide context: Patients were aged about 30 to 85, 10 men and 4 to 6 women, stage I to III.

A modified ARM-PCR protocol with three rounds of nested PCR amplified TCRbeta. TCRdb reanalysed the multiplex PCR reads using MiXCR and keeps one entry per CDR3 protein. Here the sample spans fewer than 100,000 distinct CDR3 sequences, about 82% being singletons. In germline, CDR1 is SGHAT, CDR2 FQDESV (reference sequence). This CDR3 comprises 15 residues. The V call is TRBV11-1, the J call TRBJ2-7; possible D gene TRBD2, 6 bases. This sequence was found in a man in his 60s with non-small cell lung cancer. Sequencing was carried out using distant non-tumor lung tissue. The CDR3 nucleotides read TGTGTCAGCAACTCCCTGGGTAGCGGCTCCTACGAACAGTACTTC. Its protein is CVSNSLGSGSYEQYF.